Sequencing of this TCR beta chain was carried out in a study of blood T cell repertoires in COVID-19. As to this clone: Other DNA sequences in the same sample also yield this CDR3.

Assay used: immunoSEQ multiplex PCR; TCRdb lists only in-frame clones, some missing. The sample yields about 250,000 clones, 80% to 90% seen once. The receptor comes from a man between 18 and 29 years old who had recovered from COVID-19. The sample taken for sequencing was PBMCs or T cells enriched from blood (not recorded which).

The DNA for the CDR3 is TGTGCCAGCAGCGTAGGAGTCAAGGGGGATACGCAGTATTTT. It yields the protein CASSVGVKGDTQYF. The rearrangement joins TRBV9 to TRBJ2-3; weak D call: TRBD1 (5 bases). The CDR3 consists of 14 residues. Germline loops: CDR1 SGDLS, CDR2 YYNGEE. With 0 bases removed from V and 6 bases from J, the gap between germline ends came to 11 bases.